This T cell receptor beta chain was sequenced in a study of blood T cell repertoires in COVID-19. In the study overall: Sites across the United States, Italy and Spain contributed samples from acute and convalescent COVID-19.

TCRdb's copy holds only in-frame clones and misses some; the assay was immunoSEQ multiplex PCR. The repertoire holds around 75,000 clones, with 70% to 90% as singletons. Germline CDR1 is SGHTA and CDR2 is FQGNSA. V lost 5 bases, J lost 2 bases, and 5 bases stayed unmatched. CDR3 length: 14 amino acids. The TCR originated in a man between 65 and 79 years old with active COVID-19. Sequenced input: peripheral blood. V gene TRBV7-2 combines with J gene TRBJ2-7, with 8 bases aligning to TRBD2. The CDR3 protein is CASSPGLAPYEQYF. CDR3 DNA: TGTGCCAGCAGCCCAGGACTAGCCCCCTACGAGCAGTACTTC.